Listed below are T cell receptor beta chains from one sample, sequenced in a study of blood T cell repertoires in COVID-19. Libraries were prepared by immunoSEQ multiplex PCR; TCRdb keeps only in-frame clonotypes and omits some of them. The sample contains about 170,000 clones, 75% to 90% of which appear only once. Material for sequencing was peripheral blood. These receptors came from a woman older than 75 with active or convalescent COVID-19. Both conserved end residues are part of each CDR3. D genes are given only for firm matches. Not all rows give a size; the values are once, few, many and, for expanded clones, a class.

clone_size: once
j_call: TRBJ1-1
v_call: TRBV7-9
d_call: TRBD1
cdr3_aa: CASRGQGAIPEAFF
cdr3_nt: TGTGCCAGCAGGGGACAGGGGGCGATCCCTGAAGCTTTCTTT

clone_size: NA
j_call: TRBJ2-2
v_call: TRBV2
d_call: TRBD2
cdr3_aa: CASRASGGTGELFF
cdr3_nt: TGTGCCAGCAGAGCTAGCGGGGGCACCGGGGAGCTGTTTTTT

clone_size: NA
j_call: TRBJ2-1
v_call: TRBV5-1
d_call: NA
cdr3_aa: CASRTGTLAYNEQFF
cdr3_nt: TGCGCCAGCAGGACCGGGACACTCGCCTACAATGAGCAGTTCTTC

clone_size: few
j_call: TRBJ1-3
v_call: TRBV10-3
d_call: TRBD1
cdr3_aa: CAISEDDRAWGNTIYF
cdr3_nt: TGTGCCATCAGTGAAGACGACAGGGCTTGGGGAAACACCATATATTTT

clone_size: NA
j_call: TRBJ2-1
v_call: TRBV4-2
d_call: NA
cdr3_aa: CASSYKGDEQFF
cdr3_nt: TGTGCCAGCAGCTACAAGGGGGATGAGCAGTTCTTC

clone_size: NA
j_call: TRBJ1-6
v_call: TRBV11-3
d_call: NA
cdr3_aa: CASSFRTGLGFGSPLHF
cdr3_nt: TGTGCCAGCAGCTTCCGAACAGGGCTGGGGTTTGGTTCACCCCTCCACTTT

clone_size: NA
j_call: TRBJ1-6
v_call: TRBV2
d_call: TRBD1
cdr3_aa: CASSERQGALASSPLHF
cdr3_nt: TGTGCCAGCAGTGAAAGACAGGGCGCCCTGGCTAGTTCACCCCTCCACTTT

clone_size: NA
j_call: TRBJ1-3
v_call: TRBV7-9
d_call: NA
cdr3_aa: CASSLSSSGNTIYF
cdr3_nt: TGTGCCAGCAGCTTATCCAGCTCTGGAAACACCATATATTTT

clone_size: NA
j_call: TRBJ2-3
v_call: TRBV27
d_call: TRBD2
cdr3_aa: CASSGDYPSHTDTQYF
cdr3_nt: TGTGCCAGCAGCGGGGACTATCCCTCCCACACAGATACGCAGTATTTT

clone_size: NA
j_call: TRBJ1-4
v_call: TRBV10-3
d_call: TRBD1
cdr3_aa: CAISEGGQGAEKLFF
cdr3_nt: TGTGCCATCAGTGAGGGGGGACAGGGGGCGGAAAAACTGTTTTTT

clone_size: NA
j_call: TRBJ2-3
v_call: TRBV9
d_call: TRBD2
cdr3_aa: CASSSWGGSTDTQYF
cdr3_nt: TGTGCCAGCAGCTCCTGGGGGGGTAGCACAGATACGCAGTATTTT

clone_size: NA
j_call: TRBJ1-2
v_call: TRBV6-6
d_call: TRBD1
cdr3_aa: CASRETGQGINYGYTF
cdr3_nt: TGTGCCAGCCGAGAAACGGGACAGGGTATTAACTATGGCTACACCTTC

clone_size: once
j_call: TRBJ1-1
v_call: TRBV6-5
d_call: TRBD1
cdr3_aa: CASSSPQGARPEAFF
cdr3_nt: TGTGCCAGCAGTTCGCCACAGGGGGCGCGCCCTGAAGCTTTCTTT

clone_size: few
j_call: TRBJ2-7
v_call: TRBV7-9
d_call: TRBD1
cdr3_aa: CASSGGQGVEQYF
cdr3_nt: TGTGCCAGCAGCGGGGGACAGGGGGTGGAACAGTACTTC

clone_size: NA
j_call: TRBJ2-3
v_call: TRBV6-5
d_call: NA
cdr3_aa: CASSSTGQGRGTQYF
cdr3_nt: TGTGCCAGCAGTTCAACCGGGCAGGGGAGGGGTACGCAGTATTTT

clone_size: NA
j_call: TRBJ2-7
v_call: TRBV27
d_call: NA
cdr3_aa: CASSPDSLSSYEQYF
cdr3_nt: TGTGCCAGCAGTCCGGACAGCCTGAGCTCCTACGAGCAGTACTTC

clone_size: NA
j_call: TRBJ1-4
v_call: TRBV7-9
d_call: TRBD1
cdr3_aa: CASSPGQGTTNEKLFF
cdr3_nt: TGTGCCAGCAGCCCTGGACAGGGGACAACTAATGAAAAACTGTTTTTT

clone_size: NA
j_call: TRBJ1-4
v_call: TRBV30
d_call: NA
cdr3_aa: CAWKGGATNEKLFF
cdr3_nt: TGTGCCTGGAAAGGGGGTGCAACTAATGAAAAACTGTTTTTT

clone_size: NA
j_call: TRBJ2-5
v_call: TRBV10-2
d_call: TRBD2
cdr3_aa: CASSEPSSGGKTQYF
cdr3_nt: TGCGCCAGCAGTGAGCCCTCTAGCGGGGGAAAGACCCAGTACTTC

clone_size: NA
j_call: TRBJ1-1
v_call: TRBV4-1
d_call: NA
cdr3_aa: CASSHDEWIWNPGAFF
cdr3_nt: TGCGCCAGCAGCCACGATGAGTGGATATGGAACCCCGGGGCTTTCTTT

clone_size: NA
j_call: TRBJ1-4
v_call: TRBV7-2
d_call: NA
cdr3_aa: CASSPRGGRSEKLFF
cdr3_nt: TGTGCCAGCAGCCCAAGGGGGGGAAGGAGTGAAAAACTGTTTTTT

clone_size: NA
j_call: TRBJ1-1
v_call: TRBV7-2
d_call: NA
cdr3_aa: CASSLGARSEAFF
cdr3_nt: TGTGCCAGCAGCTTAGGGGCGCGAAGTGAAGCTTTCTTT

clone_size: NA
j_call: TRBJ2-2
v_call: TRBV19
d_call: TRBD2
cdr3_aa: CASSRLAGWTANTGELFF
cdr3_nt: TGTGCCAGTAGTCGACTAGCGGGATGGACTGCGAACACCGGGGAGCTGTTTTTT

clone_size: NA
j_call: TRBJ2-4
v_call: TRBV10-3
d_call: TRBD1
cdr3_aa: CAISVGTGLKNIQYF
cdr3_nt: TGTGCCATCAGTGTTGGGACAGGGCTCAAAAACATTCAGTACTTC

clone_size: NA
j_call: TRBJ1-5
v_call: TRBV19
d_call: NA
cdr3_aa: CASSINRDSNQPQHF
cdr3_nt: TGTGCCAGTAGTATAAACAGGGATAGCAATCAGCCCCAGCATTTT

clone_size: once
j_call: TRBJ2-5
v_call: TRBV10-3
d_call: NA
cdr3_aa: CATSSSQETQYF
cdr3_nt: TGTGCCACATCTAGCTCTCAAGAGACCCAGTACTTC

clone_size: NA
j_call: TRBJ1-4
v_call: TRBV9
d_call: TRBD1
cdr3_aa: CASSVDTGDSEKLFF
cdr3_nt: TGTGCCAGCAGCGTAGACACAGGGGATAGCGAAAAACTGTTTTTT

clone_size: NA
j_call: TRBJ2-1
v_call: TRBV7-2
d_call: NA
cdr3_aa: CASSFTNLNEQFF
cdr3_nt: TGTGCCAGCAGCTTCACAAACCTCAATGAGCAGTTCTTC

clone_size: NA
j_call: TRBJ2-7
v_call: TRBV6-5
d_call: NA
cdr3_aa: CASRRGQTTYEQYF
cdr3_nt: TGTGCCAGCAGGAGAGGACAGACGACCTACGAGCAGTACTTC

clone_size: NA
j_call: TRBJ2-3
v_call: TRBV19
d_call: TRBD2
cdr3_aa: CASSRTSGGTDTQYF
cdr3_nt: TGTGCCAGTAGTAGGACTAGCGGGGGCACAGATACGCAGTATTTT

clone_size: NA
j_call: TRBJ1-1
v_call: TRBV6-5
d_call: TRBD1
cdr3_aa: CASSKSQGAITEAFF
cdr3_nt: TGTGCCAGCAGTAAATCTCAGGGGGCGATCACTGAAGCTTTCTTT

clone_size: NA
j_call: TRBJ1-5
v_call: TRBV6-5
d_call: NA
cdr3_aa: CASRRREGNQPQHF
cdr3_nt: TGTGCCAGCCGCAGGAGGGAAGGCAATCAGCCCCAGCATTTT

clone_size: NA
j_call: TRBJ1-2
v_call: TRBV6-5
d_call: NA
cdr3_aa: CASSYSARKEGYTF
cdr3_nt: TGTGCCAGCAGTTACTCGGCCAGGAAGGAAGGCTACACCTTC

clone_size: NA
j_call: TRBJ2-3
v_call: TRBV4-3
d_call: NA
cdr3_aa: CASSQGVSAGASTDTQYF
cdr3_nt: TGCGCCAGCAGCCAAGGGGTTTCGGCGGGGGCTAGCACAGATACGCAGTATTTT

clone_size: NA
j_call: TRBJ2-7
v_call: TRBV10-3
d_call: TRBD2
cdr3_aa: CAISPTSGTYEQYF
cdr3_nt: TGTGCCATCAGCCCGACTAGCGGGACCTACGAGCAGTACTTC

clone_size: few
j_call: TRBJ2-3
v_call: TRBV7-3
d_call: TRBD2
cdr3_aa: CASSERGGTDTQYF
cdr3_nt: TGTGCCAGCAGTGAGCGGGGGGGCACCGATACGCAGTATTTT

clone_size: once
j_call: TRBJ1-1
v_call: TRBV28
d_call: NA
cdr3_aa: CASTRQANTEAFF
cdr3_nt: TGTGCCAGCACACGACAGGCAAACACTGAAGCTTTCTTT

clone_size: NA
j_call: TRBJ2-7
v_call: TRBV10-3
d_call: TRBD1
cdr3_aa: CATAGTGVSYEQYF
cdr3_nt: TGTGCCACCGCTGGGACAGGGGTTTCCTACGAGCAGTACTTC

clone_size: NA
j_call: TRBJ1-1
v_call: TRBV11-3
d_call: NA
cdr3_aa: CASSRSENTEAFF
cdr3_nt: TGTGCCAGCAGTCGAAGCGAGAACACTGAAGCTTTCTTT

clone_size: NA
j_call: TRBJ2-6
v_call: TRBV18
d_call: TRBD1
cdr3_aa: CASSPRLRDREVPGANVLTF
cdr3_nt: TGTGCCAGCTCACCCAGGCTGCGGGACAGGGAGGTTCCTGGGGCCAACGTCCTGACTTTC

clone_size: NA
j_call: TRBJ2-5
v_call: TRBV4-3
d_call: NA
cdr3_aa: CASSQDRAETQYF
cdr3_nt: TGCGCCAGCAGCCAAGACAGGGCAGAGACCCAGTACTTC

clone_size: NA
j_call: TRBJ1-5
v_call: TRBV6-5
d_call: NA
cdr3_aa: CASSLGPAGTQPQHF
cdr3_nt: TGTGCCAGCAGTTTGGGGCCGGCGGGAACCCAGCCCCAGCATTTT

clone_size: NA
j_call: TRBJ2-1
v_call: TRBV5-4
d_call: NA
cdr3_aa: CASSLAPNEQFF
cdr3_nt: TGTGCCAGCAGCTTGGCCCCGAATGAGCAGTTCTTC

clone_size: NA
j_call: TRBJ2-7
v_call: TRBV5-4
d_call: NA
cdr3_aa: CASSLVASSSYEQYF
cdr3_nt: TGTGCCAGCAGCTTGGTGGCCAGTTCGTCCTACGAGCAGTACTTC

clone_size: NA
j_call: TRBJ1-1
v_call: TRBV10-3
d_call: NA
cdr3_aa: CAISETVPSIEAFF
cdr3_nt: TGTGCCATCAGTGAGACGGTCCCCTCCATTGAAGCTTTCTTT

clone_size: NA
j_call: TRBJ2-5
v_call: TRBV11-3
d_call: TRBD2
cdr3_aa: CASSLERGDTYQETQYF
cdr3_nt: TGTGCCAGCAGCTTAGAGCGGGGGGACACGTACCAAGAGACCCAGTACTTC

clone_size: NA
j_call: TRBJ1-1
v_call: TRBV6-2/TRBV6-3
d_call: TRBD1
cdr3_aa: CASSYPTRNRGNTEAFF
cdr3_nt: TGTGCCAGCAGTTACCCGACCCGTAACAGGGGTAACACTGAAGCTTTCTTT

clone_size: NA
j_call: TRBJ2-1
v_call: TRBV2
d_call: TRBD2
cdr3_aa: CASSQTSGGAGTYNEQFF
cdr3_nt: TGTGCCAGCAGTCAAACTAGCGGGGGGGCCGGAACCTACAATGAGCAGTTCTTC

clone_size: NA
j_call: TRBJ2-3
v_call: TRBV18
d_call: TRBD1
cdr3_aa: CASSPLTGGGDTQYF
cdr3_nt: TGTGCCAGCTCACCATTAACAGGGGGCGGAGATACGCAGTATTTT

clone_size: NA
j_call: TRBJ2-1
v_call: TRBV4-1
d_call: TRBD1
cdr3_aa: CASSQDPTGVAPGAYNEQFF
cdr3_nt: TGCGCCAGCAGCCAAGATCCGACAGGGGTCGCCCCGGGGGCCTACAATGAGCAGTTCTTC

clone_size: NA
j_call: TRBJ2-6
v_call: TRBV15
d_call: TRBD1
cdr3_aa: CATSREKVRTGSSGANVLTF
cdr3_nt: TGTGCCACCAGCAGAGAAAAGGTGAGGACAGGGAGCTCTGGGGCCAACGTCCTGACTTTC

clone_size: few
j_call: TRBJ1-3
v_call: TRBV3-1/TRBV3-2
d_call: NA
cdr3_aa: CASSQITGAGNTIYF
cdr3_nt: TGTGCCAGCAGCCAAATTACAGGTGCTGGAAACACCATATATTTT

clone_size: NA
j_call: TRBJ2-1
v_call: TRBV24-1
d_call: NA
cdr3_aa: CATSDLPRPGESYNEQFF
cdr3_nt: TGTGCCACCAGTGACCTCCCCCGACCGGGTGAATCCTACAATGAGCAGTTCTTC

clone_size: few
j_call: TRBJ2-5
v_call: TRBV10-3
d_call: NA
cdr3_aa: CAIGRLQETQYF
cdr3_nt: TGTGCCATCGGCAGGTTACAAGAGACCCAGTACTTC

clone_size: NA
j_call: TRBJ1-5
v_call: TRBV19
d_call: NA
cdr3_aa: CASSTNRNLNQPQHF
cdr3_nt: TGTGCCAGTAGTACCAACAGAAATCTCAATCAGCCCCAGCATTTT

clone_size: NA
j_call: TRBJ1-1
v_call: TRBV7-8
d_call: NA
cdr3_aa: CASSPRGHLNTEAFF
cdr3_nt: TGTGCCAGCAGCCCCAGGGGACATCTGAACACTGAAGCTTTCTTT

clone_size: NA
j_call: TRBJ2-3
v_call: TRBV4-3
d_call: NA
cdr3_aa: CASSQDGPPEVTDTQYF
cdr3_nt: TGCGCCAGCAGCCAAGATGGCCCCCCGGAGGTAACAGATACGCAGTATTTT

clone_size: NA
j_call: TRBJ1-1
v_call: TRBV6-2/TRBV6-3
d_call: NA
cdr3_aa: CASSYPPGVNTEAFF
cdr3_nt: TGTGCCAGCAGTTACCCGCCCGGGGTGAACACTGAAGCTTTCTTT